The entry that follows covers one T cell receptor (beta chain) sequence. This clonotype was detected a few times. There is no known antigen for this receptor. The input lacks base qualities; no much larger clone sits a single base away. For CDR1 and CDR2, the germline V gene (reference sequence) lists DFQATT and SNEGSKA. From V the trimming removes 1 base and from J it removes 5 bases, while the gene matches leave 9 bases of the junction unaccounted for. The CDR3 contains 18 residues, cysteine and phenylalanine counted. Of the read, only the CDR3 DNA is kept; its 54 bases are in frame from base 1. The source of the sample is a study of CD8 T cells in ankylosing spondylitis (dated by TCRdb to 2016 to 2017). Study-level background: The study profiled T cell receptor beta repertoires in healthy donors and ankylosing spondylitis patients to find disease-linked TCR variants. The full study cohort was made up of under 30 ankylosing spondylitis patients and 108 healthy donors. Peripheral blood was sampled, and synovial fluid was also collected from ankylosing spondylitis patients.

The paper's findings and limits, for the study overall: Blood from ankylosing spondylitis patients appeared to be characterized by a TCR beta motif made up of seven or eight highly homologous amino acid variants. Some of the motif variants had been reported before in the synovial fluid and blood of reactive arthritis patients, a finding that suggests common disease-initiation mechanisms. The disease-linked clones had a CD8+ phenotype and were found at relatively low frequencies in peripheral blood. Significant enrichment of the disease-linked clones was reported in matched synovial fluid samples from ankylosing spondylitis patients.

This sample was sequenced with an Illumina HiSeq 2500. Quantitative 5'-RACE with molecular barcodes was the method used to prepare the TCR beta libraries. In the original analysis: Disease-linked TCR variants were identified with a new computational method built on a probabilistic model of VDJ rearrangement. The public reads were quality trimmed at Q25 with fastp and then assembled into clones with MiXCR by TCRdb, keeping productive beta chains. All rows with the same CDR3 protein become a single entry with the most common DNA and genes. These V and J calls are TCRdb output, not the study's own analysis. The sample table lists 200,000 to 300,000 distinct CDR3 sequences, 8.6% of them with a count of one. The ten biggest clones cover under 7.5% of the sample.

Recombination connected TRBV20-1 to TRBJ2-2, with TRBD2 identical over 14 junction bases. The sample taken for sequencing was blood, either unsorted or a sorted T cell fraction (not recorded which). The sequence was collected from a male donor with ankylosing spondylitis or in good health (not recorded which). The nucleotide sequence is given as TGCAGTGCTAGAGTAGGGTGGACTAGCGGGGGGTCAACCGGGGAGCTGTTTTTT. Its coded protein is CSARVGWTSGGSTGELFF.